This T cell receptor (beta chain) was sequenced in a study of identical twins. This clonotype was observed a handful of times. V was pared by 3 bases and J by 2 bases, with 0 bases of the junction left unmatched. The germline V gene has CDR1 SGHKS and CDR2 YYEKEE (reference sequence). The CDR3 runs to 14 residues. TCRdb reprocessed the 5' RACE reads with MiXCR, giving one entry per CDR3 protein. The repertoire holds hundreds of thousands of distinct CDR3 sequences, with around 6.8% as singletons. The sample was also reused in another study, on yellow fever vaccine responses in identical twins.

The genes are TRBV5-5 and TRBJ1-3, with 9 bases matching TRBD1. The sequence came from a woman between 18 and 30 years old in good health. Sequencing was done on a sample of memory (CD45RO+) T cells sorted from blood. The CDR3 coding sequence is TGTGCCAGCAGCTGGACAGGGGCTGGAAACACCATATATTTT. Encoded protein: CASSWTGAGNTIYF.